The rows below give T cell receptor beta chains drawn from one sample of a study of identical twins. MiXCR, applied by TCRdb to the 5' RACE reads, yields one record per CDR3 protein. The sample contains some 500,000 distinct CDR3 sequences, nearly 10% of which appear only once. These same data were also listed under a study on yellow fever vaccine responses in identical twins.

Source material: PBMCs. The source of these receptors is a woman aged 18-29 years in good health. Each CDR3 is given with its conserved first and last residue. D genes are given only for firm matches. Expanded clones are given a class, and other clones once, few, many or no size at all.

>NA|TRBJ2-1|TRBV6-2/TRBV6-3|TRBD1
CASSYQGADEQFF
TGTGCCAGCAGTTACCAGGGGGCAGATGAGCAGTTCTTC
>NA|TRBJ1-1|TRBV12-3/TRBV12-4|NA
CASTLGGVEAFF
TGTGCCAGCACCCTGGGGGGGGTAGAAGCTTTCTTT
>NA|TRBJ2-3|TRBV20-1|TRBD2
CSASGRVAGGITTDTQYF
TGCAGTGCTAGCGGAAGGGTAGCGGGGGGGATTACCACAGATACGCAGTATTTT
>NA|TRBJ2-7|TRBV28|NA
CASSFSYYEQYF
TGTGCCAGCAGTTTTAGCTACTACGAGCAGTACTTC
>NA|TRBJ2-3|TRBV10-3|NA
CAIRDSLSTDTQYF
TGTGCCATCAGAGACAGTTTGAGCACAGATACGCAGTATTTT
>NA|TRBJ2-4|TRBV28|TRBD1
CASSLSGQPENIQYF
TGTGCCAGCAGTTTATCGGGACAGCCCGAAAACATTCAGTACTTC
>NA|TRBJ2-7|TRBV29-1|NA
CSVTPGVDEQYF
TGCAGCGTGACCCCAGGGGTCGACGAGCAGTACTTC
>NA|TRBJ1-2|TRBV29-1|NA
CSVEESRRSGGYTF
TGCAGCGTTGAAGAATCCAGGCGCTCCGGTGGCTACACCTTC
>NA|TRBJ2-2|TRBV14|NA
CASSRGGPTNTGELFF
TGTGCCAGCAGCCGGGGGGGCCCTACGAACACCGGGGAGCTGTTTTTT
>many|TRBJ2-2|TRBV29-1|NA
CSVGAGIFANTGELFF
TGCAGCGTTGGGGCAGGGATCTTCGCGAACACCGGGGAGCTGTTTTTT
>few|TRBJ2-2|TRBV9|NA
CASSGRPTVTFNTGELFF
TGTGCCAGCAGCGGGCGTCCGACAGTTACCTTCAACACCGGGGAGCTGTTTTTT
>NA|TRBJ2-5|TRBV29-1|NA
CSGFRGSTGETQYF
TGCAGCGGTTTTAGGGGGTCAACGGGGGAGACCCAGTACTTC
>few|TRBJ2-1|TRBV7-2|NA
CASSPHMSSYNEQFF
TGTGCCAGCAGCCCTCACATGAGCTCCTACAATGAGCAGTTCTTC
>few|TRBJ2-7|TRBV24-1|TRBD1
CATSDSAGTGGTYEQYF
TGTGCCACCAGTGATTCTGCCGGGACAGGTGGTACCTACGAGCAGTACTTC
>many|TRBJ1-2|TRBV20-1|NA
CSASSPRRDGYTF
TGCAGTGCTAGTTCCCCCCGGAGGGATGGCTACACCTTC
>many|TRBJ2-7|TRBV19|TRBD1
CASSIWTGANEQYF
TGTGCCAGTAGTATCTGGACAGGGGCGAACGAGCAGTACTTC